The 19 T cell receptor beta chains in this list originate from one sample, sequenced in a study of breast tumors, draining lymph nodes, adjacent tissues. The lymph nodes were axillary draining lymph nodes from breast cancer patients. TCRdb re-called the multiplex PCR reads with MiXCR, one entry per CDR3 protein. The table lists approximately 230,000 distinct CDR3 sequences, under 40% of them singletons. Sequenced sample: axillary lymph node tissue. These receptors originate from a female donor with breast cancer. Some clones in this sample may be carry-over from other donors' samples.

The chain recombines TRBV7-2 with TRBJ2-1; 7 bases are shared with TRBD2. The CDR3 loop spans 13 amino acids. Germline trimming cut 2 bases from V and 6 bases from J; bases unmatched to any gene: 1. Germline V gene sequence: CDR1 SGHTA, CDR2 FQGNSA. This CDR3 is CASSLKRGNEQFF. CDR3 nucleotide sequence: TGTGCCAGCAGCTTAAAGCGGGGCAATGAGCAGTTCTTC.

This clonotype came up many times. V usage is TRBV10-2 and J usage is TRBJ1-2; 9 bases are a match to TRBD1. CDR1 and CDR2 (germline): WSHSY, SAAADI. V was clipped by 4 bases and J by 2 bases; unmatched bases: 5. The CDR3 sequence is 15 residues long. CDR3 nucleotide sequence: TGCGCCAGCAGTGGACTCGGACAGGGGAACTATGGCTACACCTTC. Amino acids: CASSGLGQGNYGYTF.

There are many counts of this clonotype. The chain has TRBV20-1 and TRBJ2-1, with TRBD2 matching 9 bases. The CDR3 is 15 residues long. V was pared by 5 bases and J by 5 bases, with 10 bases of the junction left unmatched. Germline values: CDR1 DFQATT, CDR2 SNEGSKA (reference sequence). This CDR3 is CSADISGGPNNEQFF. The CDR3 region has the DNA TGCAGTGCTGACATTAGCGGGGGACCTAACAATGAGCAGTTCTTC.

The gene calls are TRBV24-1 and TRBJ2-3, with D unresolved. The ends were cut back, 7 bases at V and 4 bases at J, with 2 bases in the middle. The CDR3 has 10 amino acids. Per the germline V gene, CDR1 is KGHDR and CDR2 is SFDVKD. The CDR3 loop reads CATRADTQYF. CDR3 bases: TGTGCCACCAGGGCAGATACGCAGTATTTT.

There are a few counts of this clonotype. The chain uses TRBV9 and TRBJ2-1; TRBD2 aligns across 7 bases. The CDR3 length is 16 residues. Germline CDR1 and CDR2: SGDLS and YYNGEE. J lost 3 bases, V lost 1 base, and 7 bases had no gene match. CDR3 in amino acids: CASSVKMGGGYNEQFF. CDR3 bases: TGTGCCAGCAGCGTAAAAATGGGGGGGGGCTACAATGAGCAGTTCTTC.

The chain links TRBV7-6 to TRBJ2-7, with 10 bases identical to TRBD1. Germline V gene data show CDR1 as SGHVS and CDR2 as FNYEAQ. The J segment lost 6 bases and the V segment lost 1 base, leaving 9 bases of the junction unmatched. This CDR3 spans 16 amino acids. CDR3 coding DNA: TGTGCCAGCAGCTTAGTGTTGGTGACAGGGGGCTCCGAGCAGTACGTC. The encoded protein is CASSLVLVTGGSEQYV.

This clonotype was observed at least ten times. The chain combines TRBV4-1 with TRBJ1-3, with D unresolved. The CDR3 sequence is 16 residues long. V shed 0 bases and J shed 5 bases, with 14 bases lying between them. Germline V gene lookup returns CDR1 MGHRA and CDR2 YSYEKL. The CDR3 spells CASSQDTLGGRNTIYF. For the CDR3, the DNA is TGCGCCAGCAGCCAAGATACGTTGGGCGGCCGAAACACCATATATTTT.

This clonotype was recorded at least ten times. This chain links TRBV6-1 with TRBJ2-5; D may be TRBD1 (5 bases). V lost 2 bases and J lost 1, with 14 bases in between. The CDR3 covers 16 residues. Germline-derived CDR1 and CDR2 are MNHNS and SASEGT. CDR3 residues: CASSEFGRAVQETQYF. As DNA, the CDR3 is TGTGCCAGCAGTGAATTCGGCAGGGCGGTCCAAGAGACCCAGTACTTC.

This clonotype has a count of ten or more. The chain is built from TRBV5-1 and TRBJ2-2; D gene ambiguous. V was trimmed by 3 bases and J by 4 bases, leaving 13 bases between them. CDR3 length: 15 amino acids. Germline values: CDR1 SGHRS, CDR2 YFSETQ. CDR3 bases: TGCGCCAGCAGCTGGGCCCGGCTTTCCACCGGGGAGCTGTTTTTT. This sequence encodes CASSWARLSTGELFF.

V is TRBV19 and J is TRBJ2-5; 9 bases line up with TRBD2. Germline CDR1 and CDR2: LNHDA and SQIVND (reference sequence). After removal of 2 bases from V and 9 bases from J, the junction contained 4 bases not matched to a gene. This CDR3 has 13 amino acids. The CDR3 nucleotides are TGTGCCAGTAGTATAAGGTTAGCGGGGGCCCAGTACTTC. Translated: CASSIRLAGAQYF.

This clonotype was observed many times. The rearrangement joins TRBV7-9 to TRBJ2-1; 10 positions agree with TRBD2. Per the germline V gene, CDR1 is SEHNR and CDR2 is FQNEAQ (reference sequence). V shed 5 bases and J 5 bases; nucleotides not matched to a gene: 6. This CDR3 is built from 15 residues. CDR3: CASSPSGRGNNEQFF. The CDR3 coding sequence is TGTGCCAGCAGCCCTAGCGGGAGAGGGAACAATGAGCAGTTCTTC.

The chain has TRBV6-5 and TRBJ1-5; the D gene is possibly TRBD1 (5 bases). From germline, CDR1 is MNHEY and CDR2 SVGAGI. The CDR3 length is 15 residues. V was shortened by 9 bases and J by 0 bases, with 15 bases between the two germline ends. This chain's CDR3 is CARRLQVYSNQPQHF. The DNA for the CDR3 is TGTGCCAGAAGACTACAGGTTTATAGCAATCAGCCCCAGCATTTT.

This clonotype was detected ten times or more. This chain links TRBV6-5 with TRBJ2-3; 9 bases map to TRBD2. The trim removed 4 bases at V and 3 bases at J, leaving 11 bases unmatched. This CDR3 region has 17 residues. Germline V gene lookup returns CDR1 MNHEY and CDR2 SVGAGI. The CDR3 loop reads CASSSPHSGRGTDTQYF. The CDR3 DNA reads as TGTGCCAGCAGTTCGCCCCATAGCGGGAGAGGTACAGATACGCAGTATTTT.

This clonotype occurred many times. This chain joins TRBV29-1 and TRBJ1-2; TRBD1 aligns across 7 bases. Germline loops: CDR1 SQVTM, CDR2 ANQGSEA. Trimming took 1 base from V and 4 from J; bases not matched to a gene: 12. The CDR3 is 16 amino acids. The CDR3, as DNA: TGCAGCGTTGAAGGGGGAGGGGGCGGACTTGTCTATGGCTACACCTTC. It is translated as CSVEGGGGGLVYGYTF.

This clonotype was seen repeatedly, ten times or more. V gene TRBV20-1 combines with J gene TRBJ2-2; D gene unclear. CDR1 DFQATT and CDR2 SNEGSKA come from the germline V gene (reference sequence). V was cut by 6 bases and J by 0 bases, with 8 bases left in between. This CDR3 region has 13 residues. CDR3 nucleotides: TGCAGTGCCTACAGTGCGAACACCGGGGAGCTGTTTTTT. Its protein product is CSAYSANTGELFF.

This clonotype was found many times. One end of the junction does not line up with germline, which may come from a read error. The gene calls are TRBV4-1 and TRBJ2-5, with 10 bases identical to TRBD2. CDR3 length: 14 amino acids. Germline V gives CDR1 MGHRA, CDR2 YSYEKL. The CDR3 protein is CANSALAGSETQYF. CDR3 coding DNA: TGCGCCAACAGCGCACTAGCGGGGTCAGAGACCCAGTACTTC.

The V gene is TRBV7-2, the J gene TRBJ2-3; 13 positions match TRBD2. CDR1 SGHTA and CDR2 FQGNSA come from the germline V gene. V gave up 3 bases and J gave up 4 bases; unmatched junction bases: 7. The CDR3 runs 17 residues. The CDR3 reads CASSLVVGLAGADTQYF. The CDR3 DNA is TGTGCCAGCAGCTTGGTAGTTGGACTAGCGGGAGCAGATACGCAGTATTTT.

Concerning this clonotype itself: A single base separates this from a much larger clone, so it may be a read error. The CDR3 end shows no conserved phenylalanine or tryptophan, and so a read error is likely. This sequence joins TRBV6-1 and TRBJ1-6; no firm D call. The CDR3 spans 15 residues. Trimming pared 9 bases from V and 7 bases from J, leaving 19 bases between. CDR1 is MNHNS, CDR2 SASEGT, per germline. As DNA, the CDR3 is TGTGCCAGTTCAACGGTGGAGACGGTCAATTCACCCCTCCACTTG. This sequence encodes CASSTVETVNSPLHL.

This clonotype was observed at least ten times. V gene TRBV24-1 combines with J gene TRBJ2-3, with 8 bases aligning to TRBD2. The germline gives CDR1 KGHDR, CDR2 SFDVKD. CDR3 length: 18 amino acids. The ends lost 2 bases at V and 4 bases at J; junction bases unmatched: 13. CDR3 protein: CATSDSRGAGAPPDTQYF. The CDR3 DNA sequence: TGTGCCACCAGTGATTCGCGCGGAGCGGGGGCGCCCCCAGATACGCAGTATTTT.